These 8 T cell receptor beta chains were all obtained from the same sample, sequenced in a study of neurological immune-mediated disorders. MiXCR, run by TCRdb on the 5' RACE reads, gives a single entry per CDR3 protein. Among about 14,000 distinct CDR3 sequences listed, less than 15% were seen once. The sequenced material came from CD8+ T cells from blood. Every receptor here comes from a female donor with HTLV-1-associated myelopathy (HAM/TSP).

Many counts were recorded for this clonotype. The rearrangement joins TRBV5-1 to TRBJ2-2, with TRBD1 identical over 9 bases. Germline CDR1 SGHRS, CDR2 YFSETQ. After removal of 1 base from V and 4 bases from J, the junction contained 8 bases not matched to a gene. The CDR3 spans 17 residues. CDR3 region: CASSLWGQGDSTGELFF. CDR3 bases: TGCGCCAGCAGCTTGTGGGGACAGGGAGATAGCACCGGGGAGCTGTTTTTT.

Many counts were recorded for this clonotype. This sequence joins TRBV28 and TRBJ1-2; 10 positions match TRBD1. J lost 4 bases, V lost 5 bases, and 7 bases had no gene match. This CDR3 contains 15 residues. Per germline, CDR1 MDHEN and CDR2 SYDVKM. The CDR3 loop is CASSLDRGRIYGYTF. DNA of the CDR3: TGTGCCAGCAGTCTAGACAGGGGGCGAATCTATGGCTACACCTTC.

Many counts were recorded for this clonotype. The chain carries TRBV4-2 and TRBJ1-1; D unclear. V gave up 1 base and J gave up 2 bases, with 5 bases separating them. This CDR3 is 13 amino acids long. The germline V gene encodes CDR1 LGHNA and CDR2 YNFKEQ. CDR3 residues: CASSQVSNTEAFF. CDR3 in DNA: TGTGCCAGCAGCCAAGTCAGCAACACTGAAGCTTTCTTT.

There are many counts of this clonotype. The chain is built from TRBV29-1 and TRBJ2-3, with 10 bases matching TRBD1. Germline CDR1 and CDR2: SQVTM and ANQGSEA. J gave up 3 bases and V 7 bases, and 4 bases lay outside the gene matches. The CDR3 has 13 residues. CDR3 protein: CSAWTGGTDTQYF. CDR3 coding DNA: TGCAGCGCGTGGACAGGGGGTACAGATACGCAGTATTTT.

At least ten counts were recorded for this clonotype. V usage is TRBV5-1 and J usage is TRBJ2-7; weak D call: TRBD1 (5 bases). The CDR3 is made up of 14 amino acids. Trimming cost V 1 base and J 2 bases, with 10 bases left between them. Germline-derived CDR1 and CDR2 are SGHRS and YFSETQ. The CDR3 region is CASSLSGNTYEQYF. In DNA, the CDR3 is TGCGCCAGCAGCTTGTCAGGGAATACCTACGAGCAGTACTTC.

This clonotype appeared many times. The chain has TRBV3-1 and TRBJ2-4; the D gene is possibly TRBD2 (6 bases). Germline-derived CDR1 and CDR2 are LGHDT and YNNKEL (reference sequence). Between the trimmed V and J ends, which lost 0 bases and 3 bases, there was a span of 9 bases. This CDR3 has 15 amino acids. The CDR3 DNA reads as TGTGCCAGCAGCCAAGAGGGACTCTACAAAAACATTCAGTACTTC. Protein: CASSQEGLYKNIQYF.

This clonotype has ten or more counts. V is TRBV14 and J is TRBJ1-6; possibly TRBD1 for D (5 bases). V was cut by 4 bases and J by 5 bases, with 9 bases left in between. CDR1 is SGHDN and CDR2 is FVKESK in the germline V gene. The CDR3 loop spans 14 amino acids. CDR3 sequence: CASSLGLNNSPLHF. The CDR3 DNA sequence: TGTGCCAGCAGCCTGGGACTTAATAATTCACCCCTCCACTTT.

This clonotype was detected many times. This chain connects TRBV4-1 to TRBJ2-3, with 8 bases fitting TRBD2. The V segment lost 7 bases and the J segment 3 bases; nucleotides outside the gene matches: 6. The CDR3 runs to 14 residues. Germline CDR1 reads MGHRA; CDR2 reads YSYEKL. The DNA for the CDR3 is TGCGCCAGCACCCCGGGACTAGTAACAGATACGCAGTATTTT. Residues: CASTPGLVTDTQYF.